The present T cell receptor (beta chain) was sequenced within a study of radiotherapy plus CTLA-4 blockade in lung cancer. Study-wide points: After radiotherapy and ipilimumab, tumor-derived clones expanded in peripheral blood.

A note on this clone: Its antigen is not identified.

Here immunoSEQ multiplex PCR was the method, and the copy in TCRdb shows in-frame clones only, minus some. The profile covers more than 40,000 clones, with about two thirds appearing a single time and 20% to 30% taken by the ten largest. The CDR3 covers 14 residues. Trimming removed 0 bases from V and 5 bases from J, with 10 bases in between. From germline, CDR1 is SEHNR and CDR2 FQNEAQ (reference sequence). The chain links TRBV7-9 to TRBJ2-5; D is undetermined. The receptor was isolated from a human donor with non-small cell lung cancer who had a partial response to radiotherapy plus ipilimumab. Sample: peripheral blood, taken from a patient treated with radiotherapy plus ipilimumab. CDR3 protein: CASSLAASLETQYF. The CDR3 DNA reads TGTGCCAGCAGCTTAGCAGCTAGTCTGGAGACCCAGTACTTC.